This T cell receptor (beta chain) was sequenced during a study of cytomegalovirus exposure and HLA in healthy donors. Trimming pared 8 bases from V and 1 base from J, leaving 14 bases between. In germline, CDR1 is SGHTA, CDR2 FQGNSA. This CDR3 comprises 14 residues. Vbeta (60) and Jbeta (13) primers were used in the PCR. Assay: immunoSEQ multiplex PCR; the TCRdb copy retains only in-frame clones and omits some. There are about 89,000 clones in the sample; approximately 86% occur only once, and roughly 9.2% lies in the top ten. This TCR came from a man younger than 40 in good health and CMV-seropositive. The chain uses TRBV7-2 and TRBJ1-1; D not certain. Material: PBMCs. DNA for the CDR3: TGTGCCAGCGGCAGAGGAGTAACGAACACTGAAGCTTTCTTT. Protein: CASGRGVTNTEAFF.